Given below is one T cell receptor beta chain in context. Its antigen is undetermined. Trimming at V came to 8 bases and at J to 4 bases, leaving 7 bases not matched to a gene. The CDR3 loop spans 13 amino acids. Looked up from germline, CDR1 is LNHDA and CDR2 is SQIVND (reference sequence). Patients aged 2 to 39 years had fewer naive and more memory CD4+ and CD8+ T cells. CD4+ cells were sorted into CD25-high CD127-low regulatory cells and CD25-low CD127-high conventional cells. This record belongs to a study of regulatory T cells. Broader study findings: In CD3G-deficient patients, conventional CD4+ T cells were enriched for hydrophobic CDR3 residues at positions 6 and 7. Regulatory T cells showed the strongest V-J pair restriction and V/J gene skewing among patient repertoires.

Amplification used 52 TRBV primers and 13 TRBJ primers. Repertoires were generated with immunoSEQ multiplex PCR, while TCRdb's copy carries only in-frame clones and drops some. The repertoire holds tens of thousands of clones, with roughly 90% as singletons. This sequence originates from a young adult with CD3G deficiency. What was sequenced was conventional CD4+ T cells sorted from blood. The chain uses TRBV19 and TRBJ1-1; TRBD1 agrees at 7 bases. Written as DNA, the CDR3 is TGTGCCAGTTCTGACAGGGCCGGCACTGAAGCTTTCTTT. Its translation is CASSDRAGTEAFF.